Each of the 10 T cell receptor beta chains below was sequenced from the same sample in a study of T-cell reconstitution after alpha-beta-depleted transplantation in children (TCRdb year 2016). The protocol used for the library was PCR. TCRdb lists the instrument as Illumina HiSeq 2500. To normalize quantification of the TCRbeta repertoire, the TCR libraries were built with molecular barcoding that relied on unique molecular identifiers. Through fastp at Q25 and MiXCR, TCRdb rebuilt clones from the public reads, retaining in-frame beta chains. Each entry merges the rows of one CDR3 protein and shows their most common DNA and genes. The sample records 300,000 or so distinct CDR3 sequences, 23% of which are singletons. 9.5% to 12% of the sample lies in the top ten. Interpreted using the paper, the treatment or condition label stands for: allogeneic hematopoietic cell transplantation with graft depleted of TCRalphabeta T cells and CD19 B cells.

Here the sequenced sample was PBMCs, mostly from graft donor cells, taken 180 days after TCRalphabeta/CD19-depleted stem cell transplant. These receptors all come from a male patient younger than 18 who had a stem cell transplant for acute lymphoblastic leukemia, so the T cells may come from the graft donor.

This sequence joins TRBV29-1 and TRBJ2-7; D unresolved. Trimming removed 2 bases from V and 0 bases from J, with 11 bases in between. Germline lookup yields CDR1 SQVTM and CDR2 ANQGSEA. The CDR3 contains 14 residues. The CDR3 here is CSVEYSPNSYEQYF. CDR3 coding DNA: TGCAGCGTTGAATATTCACCGAACTCCTACGAGCAGTACTTC.

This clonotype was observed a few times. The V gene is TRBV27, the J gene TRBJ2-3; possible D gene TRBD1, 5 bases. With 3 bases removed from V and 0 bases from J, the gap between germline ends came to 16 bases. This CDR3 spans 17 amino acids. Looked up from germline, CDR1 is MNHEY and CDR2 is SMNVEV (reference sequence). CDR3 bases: TGTGCCAGCAGTTTTACAGGCCTTATATATAGCACAGATACGCAGTATTTT. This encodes CASSFTGLIYSTDTQYF.

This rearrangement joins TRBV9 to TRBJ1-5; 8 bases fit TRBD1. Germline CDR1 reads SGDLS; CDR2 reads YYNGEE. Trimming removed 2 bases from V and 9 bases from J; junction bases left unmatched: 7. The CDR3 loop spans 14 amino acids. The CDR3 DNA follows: TGTGCCAGCAGCGTCGGGCAGGGGGCCGGGCCCCAGCATTTT. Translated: CASSVGQGAGPQHF.

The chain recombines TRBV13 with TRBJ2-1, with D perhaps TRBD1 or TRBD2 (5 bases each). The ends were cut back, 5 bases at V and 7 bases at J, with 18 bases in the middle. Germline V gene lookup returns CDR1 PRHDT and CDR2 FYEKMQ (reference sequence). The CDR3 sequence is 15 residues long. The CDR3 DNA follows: TGTGCCAGCAGCCTCAGGGCCCTAGCTTTTAATGAGCAGTTCTTC. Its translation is CASSLRALAFNEQFF.

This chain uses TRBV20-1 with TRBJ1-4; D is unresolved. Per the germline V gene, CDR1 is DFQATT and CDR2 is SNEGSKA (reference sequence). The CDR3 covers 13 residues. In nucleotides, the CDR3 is TGCGGATTGAGGGTGACGGCTAATGAAAAACTGTTTTTT. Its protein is CGLRVTANEKLFF.

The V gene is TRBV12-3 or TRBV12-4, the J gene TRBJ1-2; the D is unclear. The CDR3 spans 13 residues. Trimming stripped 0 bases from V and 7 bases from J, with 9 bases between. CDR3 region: CASSLAPRFGYTF. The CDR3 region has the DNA TGTGCCAGCAGTTTAGCGCCCAGGTTTGGCTACACCTTC.

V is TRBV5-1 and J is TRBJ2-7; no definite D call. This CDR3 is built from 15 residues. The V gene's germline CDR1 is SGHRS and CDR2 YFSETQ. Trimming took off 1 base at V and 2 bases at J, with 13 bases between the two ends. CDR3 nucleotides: TGCGCCAGCAGCTTGCAACAGCTCGGAGCCTACGAGCAGTACTTC. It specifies CASSLQQLGAYEQYF.

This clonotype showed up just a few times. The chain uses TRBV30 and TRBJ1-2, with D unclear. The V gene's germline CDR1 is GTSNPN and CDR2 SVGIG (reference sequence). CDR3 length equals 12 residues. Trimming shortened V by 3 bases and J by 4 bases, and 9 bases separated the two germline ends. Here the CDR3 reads CAWRLVGYGYTF. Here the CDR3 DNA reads TGTGCCTGGAGACTAGTAGGCTATGGCTACACCTTC. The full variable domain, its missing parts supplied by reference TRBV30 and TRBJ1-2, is SQTIHQWPATLVQPVGSPLSLECTVEGTSNPNLYWYRQAAGRGLQLLFYSVGIGQISSEVPQNLSASRPQDRQFILSSKKLLLSDSGFYLCAWRLVGYGYTFGSGTRLTVV.

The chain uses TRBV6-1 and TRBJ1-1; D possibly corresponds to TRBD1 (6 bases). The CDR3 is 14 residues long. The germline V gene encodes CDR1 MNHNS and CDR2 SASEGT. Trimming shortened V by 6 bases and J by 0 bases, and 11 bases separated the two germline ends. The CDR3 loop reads CASRQGFMNTEAFF. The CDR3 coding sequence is TGTGCCAGCAGGCAGGGGTTTATGAACACTGAAGCTTTCTTT.

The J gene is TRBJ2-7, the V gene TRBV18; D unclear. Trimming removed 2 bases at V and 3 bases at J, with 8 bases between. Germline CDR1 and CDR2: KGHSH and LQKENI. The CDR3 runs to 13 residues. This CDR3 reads CASSPRAVYEQYF. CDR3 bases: TGTGCCAGCTCACCAAGGGCAGTCTACGAGCAGTACTTC. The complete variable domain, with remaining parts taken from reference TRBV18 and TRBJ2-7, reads NAGVMQNPRHLVRRRGQEARLRCSPMKGHSHVYWYRQLPEEGLKFMVYLQKENIIDESGMPKERFSAEFPKEGPSILRIQQVVRGDSAAYFCASSPRAVYEQYFGPGTRLTVT.